The table lists the clone carrying this TCR beta chain with many counts. This sample is drawn from a study of T cells in Graves' hyperthyroidism and ophthalmopathy. The CDR3 extends over 13 amino acids. With 0 bases removed from V and 7 bases from J, the gap between germline ends came to 9 bases. Looked up from germline, CDR1 is SQVTM and CDR2 is ANQGSEA. RNA transcripts served as the template for amplifying TCR beta CDR3 regions. HTBI primers were employed in a first-round RT-PCR of the TCR CDR3. TCRdb called the multiplex PCR reads again in MiXCR, with one record for every CDR3 protein. The sample contains 750,000 to 900,000 distinct CDR3 sequences, around 38% of which appear only once.

The chain couples TRBV29-1 to TRBJ2-2, with a weak D call TRBD1 (5 bases). Sequences were obtained from blood. This sequence was found in a man younger than 35 with Graves' hyperthyroidism. Here the CDR3 reads CSVEDAGNGELFF. For the CDR3, the DNA is TGCAGCGTTGAAGATGCAGGGAACGGGGAGCTGTTTTTT.